A single TCR beta chain is shown here with its context. Its antigen is undetermined. It may be a read error: a sequence one base away is much more abundant. These data originate in a study of T cells in Graves' hyperthyroidism and ophthalmopathy. The CDR3 covers 15 residues. Germline V CDR1 and CDR2: MNHEY, SMNVEV (reference sequence). TCR beta CDR3 region amplification was performed from RNA transcripts. In the first-round RT-PCR of the TCR CDR3, the HTBI primer set was used. MiXCR, applied by TCRdb to the multiplex PCR reads, yields one record per CDR3 protein. The data hold nearly 600,000 distinct CDR3 sequences, with about 15% observed a single time. Extraction of PBMCs used 10 ml of fresh peripheral blood. Study conclusions and caveats: Ophthalmopathy, as predicted by the model, came a median 6.5 months after the prediction. Expanded thyroid clonotypes (above 0.001) were mostly also found in blood.

The sequence derives from a woman under 40 with Graves' hyperthyroidism that later progressed to Graves' ophthalmopathy. Material for sequencing was blood. The V call is TRBV27, the J call TRBJ1-1; TRBD1 matches at 7 bases. In DNA form, the CDR3 reads TGTGCCGGCAGTTTAACCTTACAGGGGTGGACTGAAGCTTTCTTT. Protein sequence: CAGSLTLQGWTEAFF.